The 7 T cell receptor beta chains below come from one sample, sequenced in a study of T cells after yellow fever vaccination. TCRdb independently ran MiXCR on the 5' RACE reads; one entry per CDR3 protein. There are around 310,000 distinct CDR3 sequences in the sample; approximately 4.3% occur only once, and just under 20% lies in the top ten. Sample: PBMCs, taken 15 days after the yellow fever booster vaccination. These TCRs come from a man younger than 35 who received the YFV17D yellow fever vaccine.

This chain joins TRBV10-3 and TRBJ2-2; 7 nucleotides line up with TRBD2. The CDR3 spans 14 residues. The trim removed 8 bases at V and 1 base at J, leaving 4 bases unmatched. Germline CDR1 is ENHRY and CDR2 is SYGVKD. CDR3 DNA: TGTGCCATCCCTCGGGGGGAGAACACCGGGGAGCTGTTTTTT. It is translated as CAIPRGENTGELFF.

The rearrangement links TRBV7-2 to TRBJ2-3; 7 nucleotides align to TRBD1. The germline CDR1 and CDR2 sequences are SGHTA and FQGNSA. CDR3 length: 16 residues. J was trimmed by 2 bases and V by 2 bases; bases with no gene match: 7. DNA of the CDR3: TGTGCCAGCAGCTTATCACAGGGGCCCTCCACAGATACGCAGTATTTT. It yields the protein CASSLSQGPSTDTQYF.

This clonotype was counted only a few times. The genes are TRBV7-2 and TRBJ1-2, with 9 bases identical to TRBD1. Germline assignment: CDR1 SGHTA and CDR2 FQGNSA. This CDR3 comprises 14 residues. The junction had 4 bases not matched to a gene; V was cut back by 0 bases and J by 8 bases. The CDR3 sequence is CASSLASGQGGYTF. The DNA of the CDR3 is TGTGCCAGCAGCTTAGCATCGGGACAGGGAGGCTACACCTTC.

This clonotype was seen a few times. The gene calls are TRBV5-1 and TRBJ2-7, with 7 bases fitting TRBD1. CDR1 SGHRS and CDR2 YFSETQ come from the germline V gene. Unmatched junction bases numbered 3, after V lost 0 bases and J lost 3 bases. This CDR3 has 14 residues. CDR3 coding DNA: TGCGCCAGCAGCTTGGGACAGGGTATCTACGAGCAGTACTTC. It yields the protein CASSLGQGIYEQYF.

This clonotype was picked up many times. The chain links TRBV7-2 to TRBJ2-3; D not certain. This CDR3 contains 14 residues. V lost 5 bases to trimming and J lost 6 bases, with 15 bases between them. Germline V gives CDR1 SGHTA, CDR2 FQGNSA. The CDR3 region has the DNA TGTGCCAGCAGCCCCAACCCTTCGACGGATACGCAGTATTTT. Its translation: CASSPNPSTDTQYF.

The chain combines TRBV7-6 with TRBJ2-1; the match to TRBD2 covers 8 bases. Trimming at V came to 4 bases and at J to 0 bases, leaving 5 bases not matched to a gene. This CDR3 region has 16 residues. Germline-derived CDR1 and CDR2 are SGHVS and FNYEAQ. The DNA for the CDR3 is TGTGCCAGCAGCTCCCCCGGGGGGGTCTCCTACAATGAGCAGTTCTTC. Protein: CASSSPGGVSYNEQFF.

The DNA of the CDR3 is TGTGCCAGCAGCCAGGATCCTGGTGTTCAGCCCCAGCATTTT. Protein product: CASSQDPGVQPQHF. The chain joins TRBV3-1 to TRBJ1-5; D is uncertain. The V gene's germline CDR1 is LGHDT and CDR2 YNNKEL (reference sequence). V lost 3 bases and J lost 6, with 12 bases in between. This CDR3 is built from 14 residues.